One and the same sample provided the 26 T cell receptor beta chains below, sequenced in a study of CD8+CD57+ T cells in acquired aplastic anemia. Genomic DNA, the template, was used for profiling of the TCR beta VDJ and CDR3. TCRdb redid the calling of the reads with MiXCR, one entry per CDR3 protein. Of over 45,000 distinct CDR3 sequences listed, around 70% are singletons. Sequenced material: sorted CD4+, CD8+, or CD8+CD57+ T cells (not recorded which) from PBMCs. The receptors were gathered from a human donor in good health, serving as a control.

Remarks on this clonotype: A read error may explain this, as a much larger clone is one base away. The CDR3 does not end in the conserved phenylalanine or tryptophan, so this is likely a read error. The chain has TRBV28 and TRBJ2-1; 13 positions match TRBD2. The trim removed 4 bases at V and 8 bases at J, leaving 5 bases unmatched. The CDR3 has 15 residues. CDR1 and CDR2 from the germline V gene are MDHEN and SYDVKM. DNA for the CDR3: TGTGCCAGCAGTTCAGGACTAGCGGGAGTCTATGAGCAGTTCCTC. Its translation: CASSSGLAGVYEQFL.

In this sample, this clonotype turned up a few times. The rearrangement links TRBV15 to TRBJ1-6; 7 bases line up with TRBD1. V trimming: 3 bases; J trimming: 7 bases; junction bases outside the gene matches: 3. The CDR3 spans 14 residues. Germline CDR1 reads LNHNV; CDR2 reads YYDKDF (reference sequence). CDR3 DNA: TGTGCCACCAGCAGCGAGACAGGGAATTCACCCCTCCACTTT. Its protein product is CATSSETGNSPLHF.

This clonotype was counted only a few times. The V and J genes are TRBV9 and TRBJ1-2; D may be TRBD1 (5 bases). The V gene lost 10 bases and the J gene lost 8 bases, with 12 bases spanning the gap. The length of the CDR3 is 10 residues. The V gene's germline CDR1 is SGDLS and CDR2 YYNGEE. The CDR3 spells CASEGTGYTF. The CDR3 DNA reads as TGTGCCTCTGAGGGGACGGGCTACACCTTC.

Ten or more counts support this clonotype. The V and J genes are TRBV9 and TRBJ2-7; D not certain. V lost 4 bases and J 4 bases, leaving 24 bases between the germline ends. The CDR3 spans 17 residues. From germline, CDR1 is SGDLS and CDR2 YYNGEE. The CDR3 loop is CASSTESAPGLWYEQYF. The CDR3 DNA sequence: TGTGCCAGCAGCACAGAATCAGCACCCGGTTTATGGTACGAGCAGTACTTC.

The chain uses TRBV7-9 and TRBJ1-1, with a tentative D call TRBD1 (5 bases). Germline V CDR1 and CDR2: SEHNR, FQNEAQ (reference sequence). Trimming took off 7 bases at V and 1 base at J, with 13 bases between the two ends. The CDR3 runs 14 residues. CDR3 in amino acids: CASTLGASNTEAFF. CDR3 in DNA: TGTGCCAGCACCCTAGGGGCCTCGAACACTGAAGCTTTCTTT.

Turning to this clonotype: Compared with germline, one end of the junction differs, possibly owing to a read error. This chain joins TRBV19 and TRBJ2-3, with TRBD1 as a possible D gene (6 bases). CDR3 size: 15 residues. From germline, CDR1 is LNHDA and CDR2 SQIVND (reference sequence). CDR3 sequence (DNA): TGTGCCTGTAGGAAGGGGGACATTAGCACAGATACGCAGTATTTT. Amino acids: CACRKGDISTDTQYF.

V gene TRBV2 combines with J gene TRBJ1-1; D unclear. The V end was cut by 5 bases, the J end by 9 bases, with 7 bases between. The CDR3 runs 10 residues. Looked up from germline, CDR1 is SNHLY and CDR2 is FYNNEI. The CDR3 region has the DNA TGTGCCAGCAGTAGGGAAAAAGCTTTCTTT. This encodes CASSREKAFF.

The gene calls are TRBV10-2 and TRBJ1-5; D not resolved. Per germline, CDR1 WSHSY and CDR2 SAAADI. The CDR3 has 14 amino acids. V gave up 6 bases and J gave up 1 base, with 10 bases separating them. The CDR3 coding sequence is TGCGCCAGCAGACAAGGGAGGAGCAATCAGCCCCAGCATTTT. Translated: CASRQGRSNQPQHF.

The J gene is TRBJ2-3, the V gene TRBV20-1, with D unclear. Between the trimmed V and J ends, which lost 5 bases and 1 base, there was a span of 13 bases. In germline, CDR1 is DFQATT, CDR2 SNEGSKA (reference sequence). CDR3 size: 14 residues. The CDR3 is CSAYLRTGTDTQYF. In DNA, the CDR3 is TGCAGTGCTTACCTACGTACTGGCACAGATACGCAGTATTTT.

Only a few counts were recorded for this clonotype. The chain links TRBV6-6 to TRBJ2-1, with D unclear. The CDR3 is made up of 8 amino acids. Germline values: CDR1 MNHNY, CDR2 SVGAGI (reference sequence). The CDR3 DNA follows: TGTGCAGTTGGAGAGCAGTTCTTC. Amino acid sequence: CAVGEQFF.

The chain joins TRBV7-6 to TRBJ1-2; no clear D gene. This CDR3 is 16 amino acids long. Trimming took 1 base from V and 3 from J, leaving 15 bases between them. Germline loops: CDR1 SGHVS, CDR2 FNYEAQ. The CDR3 DNA reads TGTGCCAGCAGCTTAGAATCAAACGCAGGTCACTATGGCTACACCTTC. Translating gives CASSLESNAGHYGYTF.

Sample share makes this clonotype medium-sized. The CDR3 loop reads CAISESGQFGTEAFF. CDR3 DNA sequence: TGTGCCATCAGTGAGTCAGGACAGTTCGGCACTGAAGCTTTCTTT. J is TRBJ1-1 and V is TRBV10-3, with a possible D match to TRBD1 (6 bases). The germline V gene has CDR1 ENHRY and CDR2 SYGVKD. The CDR3 extends over 15 amino acids. Trimming shortened V by 0 bases and J by 4 bases, and 12 bases separated the two germline ends.

This sequence joins TRBV25-1 and TRBJ1-4; the D gene is possibly TRBD1 (5 bases). The germline V gene has CDR1 MGHDK and CDR2 SYGVNS. The ends were cut back, 8 bases at V and 8 bases at J, with 15 bases in the middle. CDR3 length: 13 residues. The CDR3 sequence: CASRNSGGEKLFF. CDR3 DNA: TGTGCCAGCCGGAATTCTGGGGGGGAAAAACTGTTTTTT.

This clonotype was counted a few times. This chain connects TRBV2 to TRBJ2-7, with 7 bases matching TRBD1. Trimming at V came to 9 bases and at J to 7 bases, leaving 15 bases not matched to a gene. This CDR3 has 14 residues. The germline CDR1 and CDR2 sequences are SNHLY and FYNNEI. CDR3 region: CASSIGGQRGEQYF. The DNA for the CDR3 is TGTGCCAGTAGTATAGGGGGACAGCGAGGGGAGCAGTACTTC.

CDR3 DNA: TGCAGCGTGAGACAGGGGTTGGACACTGAAGCTTTCTTT. It translates to CSVRQGLDTEAFF. The V and J genes are TRBV29-1 and TRBJ1-1; TRBD1 matches 8 bases. CDR1 is SQVTM, CDR2 ANQGSEA, per germline. J gave up 3 bases and V 6 bases, and 6 bases lay outside the gene matches. The CDR3 extends over 13 amino acids.

This clonotype has just a few counts. The J gene is TRBJ2-7, the V gene TRBV15; D is undetermined. CDR1 and CDR2 (germline): LNHNV, YYDKDF (reference sequence). The CDR3 has 14 amino acids. Between the trimmed V and J ends, which lost 0 bases and 3 bases, there was a span of 9 bases. CDR3 DNA: TGTGCCACCAGCAGAGATCGAGAACTCTACGAGCAGTACTTC. Its protein product is CATSRDRELYEQYF.

By frequency in the sample, this clonotype is medium-sized. The rearrangement uses TRBV9 and TRBJ2-7; 10 bases align to TRBD2. The germline V gene has CDR1 SGDLS and CDR2 YYNGEE. This CDR3 spans 15 amino acids. V trimming: 0 bases; J trimming: 4 bases; junction bases outside the gene matches: 4. CDR3 coding DNA: TGTGCCAGCAGCGTAGGTCGGACTAGCGGATACGAGCAGTACTTC. It translates to CASSVGRTSGYEQYF.

This rearrangement joins TRBV24-1 to TRBJ1-5; D possibly corresponds to TRBD1 (6 bases). The CDR3 is 14 residues long. Germline-derived CDR1 and CDR2 are KGHDR and SFDVKD. V lost 4 bases to trimming and J lost 3 bases, with 9 bases between them. The CDR3 DNA is TGTGCCACCAGTGACAGGGGATTCAATCAGCCCCAGCATTTT. Its protein is CATSDRGFNQPQHF.

This clonotype showed up just once. The chain carries TRBV29-1 and TRBJ2-3; D remains unclear. Germline lookup yields CDR1 SQVTM and CDR2 ANQGSEA. This CDR3 region has 12 residues. V shed 7 bases and J shed 0 bases, with 8 bases lying between them. The CDR3 coding sequence is TGCAGCGGTATGGACAGCACAGATACGCAGTATTTT. This gives the protein CSGMDSTDTQYF.

V is TRBV5-1 and J is TRBJ1-4; 7 bases are a match to TRBD1. CDR3 length: 15 residues. The J segment lost 6 bases and the V segment lost 1 base, leaving 6 bases of the junction unmatched. Germline-derived CDR1 and CDR2 are SGHRS and YFSETQ. CDR3 sequence reads: CASSLHAQGDEKLFF. CDR3 coding DNA: TGCGCCAGCAGCTTGCATGCGCAGGGGGATGAAAAACTGTTTTTT.

The chain combines TRBV29-1 with TRBJ1-3; D uncertain. CDR1 is SQVTM, CDR2 ANQGSEA, per germline. Trimming shortened V by 4 bases and J by 0 bases, and 10 bases separated the two germline ends. There are 14 residues in the CDR3. CDR3 bases: TGCAGCGTTGGTGAGGTAGACTCTGGAAACACCATATATTTT. This encodes CSVGEVDSGNTIYF.

In its sample, this clonotype was seen once. The chain is built from TRBV7-8 and TRBJ2-7; TRBD1 aligns across 8 bases. Germline lookup yields CDR1 SGHVS and CDR2 FQNEAQ. The CDR3 is made up of 14 amino acids. J lost 4 bases, V lost 5 bases, and 7 bases had no gene match. CDR3 residues: CASSQTGGQYEQYF. Here the CDR3 DNA reads TGTGCCAGCAGCCAAACAGGGGGACAGTACGAGCAGTACTTC.

The rearrangement links TRBV4-2 to TRBJ1-2; 7 bases align to TRBD1. The germline CDR1 and CDR2 sequences are LGHNA and YNFKEQ. The ends lost 2 bases at V and 2 bases at J; junction bases unmatched: 17. The CDR3 is made up of 19 amino acids. CDR3 in DNA: TGTGCCAGCAGCCAATTGGCCCCGACAGAACAGGGGTTGAACTATGGCTACACCTTC. As protein: CASSQLAPTEQGLNYGYTF.

The chain couples TRBV10-3 to TRBJ2-2; 8 nucleotides match TRBD1. The CDR3 is made up of 14 amino acids. V gave up 8 bases and J gave up 0 bases; unmatched junction bases: 2. From germline, CDR1 is ENHRY and CDR2 SYGVKD. The CDR3 here is CAIRQGSNTGELFF. The CDR3 nucleotides read TGTGCCATCCGACAGGGGTCGAACACCGGGGAGCTGTTTTTT.

The chain recombines TRBV24-1 with TRBJ1-2, with 7 bases aligning to TRBD1. The CDR3 is 12 amino acids. The junction had 0 bases not matched to a gene; V was cut back by 6 bases and J by 3 bases. Germline V lookup: CDR1 KGHDR, CDR2 SFDVKD. CDR3 sequence reads: CATSQGDYGYTF. The CDR3 DNA follows: TGTGCCACCAGTCAGGGGGACTATGGCTACACCTTC.

This clonotype was counted many times. The chain is built from TRBV27 and TRBJ2-5, with D possibly being TRBD2 (6 bases). The germline V gene has CDR1 MNHEY and CDR2 SMNVEV (reference sequence). V lost 6 bases and J lost 8, with 22 bases in between. The CDR3 has 15 residues. CDR3 coding DNA: TGTGCCAGCAGCCTAAGGGGTAGCGGCCTTGTAACCCAGTACTTC. Translation: CASSLRGSGLVTQYF.